This TCR beta chain is drawn from a study of cytomegalovirus exposure and HLA in healthy donors. Findings and caveats of the study: An ancestry cluster, one associated with Asian ancestry, reportedly showed fewer N-insertions than the approximately 720-donor mean in a later analysis.

Amplification used 60 Vbeta primers and 13 Jbeta primers. TCRdb keeps only in-frame clones here, not all; method: immunoSEQ multiplex PCR. The data hold about 120,000 clones, with over 70% observed a single time. CDR3 length equals 12 residues. Germline lookup yields CDR1 MDHEN and CDR2 SYDVKM. V shed 8 bases, J shed 9 bases, and the junction held 7 bases outside the gene matches. On this clone: Its antigen is still unknown.

The sequence came from a man in his forties or fifties in good health and CMV-seropositive. The genes are TRBV28 and TRBJ2-1; 7 bases are shared with TRBD2. The sample taken for sequencing was PBMCs. The CDR3 nucleotides are TGTGCCAGCGGGGACTATAAAGTTGAGCAGTTCTTC. This sequence encodes CASGDYKVEQFF.